This T cell receptor beta chain stems from a study of vaccination and CD4 T cells after COVID-19. In the study overall: Post-vaccination samples were procured at a median of approximately 70 days following dose two (range 14 to 241). Stimulation used overlapping spike peptides from SARS-CoV-2, HCoV-NL63, HCoV-OC43 and HCoV-229E.

This clonotype was detected only a few times. No antigen is known for it. Treatment given: roughly ten-day PBMC culture with coronavirus spike peptide pools or control peptides (ViraFEST assay). For ViraFEST, peptide pools expanded antigen-specific T cells, after which the TCRs were sequenced. Dates of positive PCR ran from March to December 2020, before US Alpha, Beta and Delta variants. The Oncomine TCR Beta short-read assay sequenced DNA from cultured CD4+ T cells. TCRdb re-analysed the PCR reads in MiXCR, keeping a single row per CDR3 protein. The sample lists over 10,000 distinct CDR3 sequences; approximately 60% were seen once. The CDR3 contains 11 residues. Germline CDR1 SGHTA, CDR2 FQGTGA. Trimming shortened V by 6 bases and J by 6 bases, and 5 bases separated the two germline ends.

The sequencing input was CD4+ T cells from blood, cultured in vitro. The V gene is TRBV7-3, the J gene TRBJ2-2; no reliable D call. The TCR originated in a human donor who had recovered from COVID-19. CDR3 region: CASSLSGELFF. The CDR3 bases are TGTGCCAGCAGTTTGTCCGGGGAGCTGTTTTTT.